This T cell receptor beta chain was observed in a study of blood T cell repertoires in COVID-19. Whole-study context: The analysed material was cDNA or gDNA that came from T cells, B-cell-depleted T cells, or PBMCs.

Methods used by the authors: Estimates of nucleated cell counts were drawn from the amplification of reference gene primers. Only in-frame clones appear in the TCRdb table, and some are missing; sequencing was by immunoSEQ multiplex PCR. The D gene and trimming were derived from the DNA, and the V and J assignments and clone size from that table. The sample has some 160,000 clones, around three quarters seen once. Germline-derived CDR1 and CDR2 are SGHAT and FQNNGV. V was shortened by 2 bases and J by 7 bases, with 14 bases between the two germline ends. This CDR3 has 14 amino acids. The chain links TRBV11-2 to TRBJ1-1; D remains unclear. The origin of this receptor is a man between 65 and 85 years old with active or convalescent COVID-19. The specimen was peripheral blood. The CDR3 nucleotides are TGTGCCAGCAGCTTATCGACTACGGTCGGTGAAGCTTTCTTT. Protein sequence: CASSLSTTVGEAFF.